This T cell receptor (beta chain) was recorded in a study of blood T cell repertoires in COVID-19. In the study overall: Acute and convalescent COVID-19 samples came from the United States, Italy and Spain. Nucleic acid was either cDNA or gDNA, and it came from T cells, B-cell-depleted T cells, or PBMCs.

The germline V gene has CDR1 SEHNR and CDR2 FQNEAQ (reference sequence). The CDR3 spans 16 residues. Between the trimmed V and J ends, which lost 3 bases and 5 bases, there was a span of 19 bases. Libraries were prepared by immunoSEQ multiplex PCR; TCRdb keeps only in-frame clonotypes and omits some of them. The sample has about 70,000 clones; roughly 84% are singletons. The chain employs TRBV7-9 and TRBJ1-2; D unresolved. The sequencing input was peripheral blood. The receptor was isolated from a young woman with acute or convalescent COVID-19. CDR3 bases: TGTGCCAGCAGCTTGCGTGTGCTGTCAGGATTTTATGGCTACACCTTC. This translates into CASSLRVLSGFYGYTF.